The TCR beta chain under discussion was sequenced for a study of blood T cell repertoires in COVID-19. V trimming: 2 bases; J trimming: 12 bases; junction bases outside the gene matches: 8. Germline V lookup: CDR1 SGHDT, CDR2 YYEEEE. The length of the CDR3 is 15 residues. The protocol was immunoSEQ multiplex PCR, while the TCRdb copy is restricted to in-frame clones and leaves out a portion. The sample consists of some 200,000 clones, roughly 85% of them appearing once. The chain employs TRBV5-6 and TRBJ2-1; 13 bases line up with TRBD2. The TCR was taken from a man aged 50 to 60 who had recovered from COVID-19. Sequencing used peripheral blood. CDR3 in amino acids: CASSFGTSGNGWQFF. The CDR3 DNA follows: TGTGCCAGCAGCTTTGGGACTAGCGGGAACGGGTGGCAGTTCTTC. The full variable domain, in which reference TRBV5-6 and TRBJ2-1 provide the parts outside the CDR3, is DAGVTQSPTHLIKTRGQQVTLRCSPKSGHDTVSWYQQALGQGPQFIFQYYEEEERQRGNFPDRFSGHQFPNYSSELNVNALLLGDSALYLCASSFGTSGNGWQFFGPGTRLTVL.